Below, one T cell receptor beta chain is given with its context. It has no known antigen specificity. Base qualities were left out, and no much larger clone turns up one base away. Reading the label with the study, this specimen's treatment or condition is: allogeneic hematopoietic cell transplantation with graft depleted of TCRalphabeta T cells and CD19 B cells. Transplant recipients were children who received TCRalphabeta/CD19-depleted allogeneic hematopoietic cell grafts. Libraries were made using PCR. Sequencing instrument: Illumina HiSeq 2500. Molecular barcoding was employed in the preparation of TCR libraries, with unique molecular identifiers being used to normalize TCRbeta repertoire quantification. The public reads were quality trimmed at Q25 with fastp and then assembled into clones with MiXCR by TCRdb, keeping productive beta chains. Entries that share a CDR3 protein sequence are merged under the most common genes and DNA. A total of roughly 310,000 distinct CDR3 sequences appear in this sample, roughly 25% of them only once. The top ten clones comprise about a tenth of the sample.

The CDR3 holds 13 amino acids from the cysteine to the phenylalanine. Only CDR3 DNA remains: 39 bases, in frame from the first base. Trimmed from V: 4 bases; trimmed from J: 4 bases; junction bases lacking a gene match: 2. The sample is drawn from a study of T-cell reconstitution after alpha-beta-depleted transplantation in children (dated by TCRdb to between 2015 and 2016). Concerning the study at large: The study quantitatively tracked T-cell immune reconstitution after TCRalphabeta/CD19-depleted allogeneic hematopoietic cell transplantation in children using TCR repertoire profiling. Results and caveats for the whole study, not just this receptor: Over subsequent months, a decline in hyperexpanded clone frequencies was noted, and after one year, T-cell counts and TCRbeta diversity were mostly ascribed to newly produced T cells. About two months after transplant, the apparently early recovery of alphabetaT-cell counts reportedly depended on just several hundred clones that had expanded rapidly and came from non-depleted graft cells. In some patients, the high TCRbeta diversity seen at day 60 was put down to recipient T cells and intrathymic progenitors that had survived conditioning.

The sequenced sample was PBMCs, mostly from graft donor cells, obtained 180 days after TCRalphabeta/CD19-depleted stem cell transplant. The V and J segments used are TRBV12-3 or TRBV12-4 and TRBJ1-2, with 8 bases aligning to TRBD1. This sequence was found in a male patient between 5 and 17 years old who had a stem cell transplant for acute lymphoblastic leukemia, so the T cells may come from the graft donor. The CDR3 protein sequence reads: CASSSGGAYGYTF. The DNA sequence is given as TGTGCCAGCAGTTCAGGGGGCGCCTATGGCTACACCTTC.